A single sample is the source of the 22 T cell receptor beta chains below, sequenced in a study of Ad26.COV2.S vaccination and SARS-CoV-2 variants. As for treatment: approximately 18 received Ad26.COV2.S at low or high dose, single or two shots; roughly 5 received placebo; per-sample allocation not given. Collection of samples fell on day 63 after the first vaccine or placebo injection. Only in-frame clones appear in the TCRdb table, and some are missing; sequencing was by immunoSEQ multiplex PCR. This sample carries about 440,000 clones, 87% of them seen once, and the ten largest clones take over 10%. Here the sequenced sample was peripheral blood, taken in a trial of Ad26.COV2.S vaccine versus placebo. The source of these receptors is a person aged 18-60 years who received the Ad26.COV2.S COVID-19 vaccine or a placebo.

This clone was detected only once. The gene calls are TRBV7-2 and TRBJ1-1; D remains ambiguous. Germline CDR1 and CDR2: SGHTA and FQGNSA. Trimming took 5 bases from V and 7 from J, leaving 23 bases between them. This CDR3 comprises 16 residues. The CDR3 sequence: CASSHDILSAWGEAFF. CDR3 DNA sequence: TGTGCCAGCAGCCATGACATTTTATCCGCTTGGGGTGAAGCTTTCTTT.

The chain links TRBV7-8 to TRBJ1-3; weak D call: TRBD1 (5 bases). Per the germline V gene, CDR1 is SGHVS and CDR2 is FQNEAQ. V lost 3 bases to trimming and J lost 0 bases, with 15 bases between them. The CDR3 has 17 residues. Written as DNA, the CDR3 is TGTGCCAGCAGCTTTATTTCAAGAGGGGTCTCTGGAAACACCATATATTTT. Its protein is CASSFISRGVSGNTIYF.

Notes on this clone: The sample holds other DNA sequences that translate to the same CDR3. The chain recombines TRBV5-4 with TRBJ2-7; weak D call: TRBD1 (6 bases). CDR1 is SGHNT, CDR2 YYREEE, per germline (reference sequence). The CDR3 spans 13 residues. V was trimmed by 0 bases and J by 3 bases, leaving 7 bases between them. For the CDR3, the DNA is TGTGCCAGCAGCTTGGGAGGGGGCTACGAGCAGTACTTC. Translating it yields CASSLGGGYEQYF.

The V gene is TRBV7-9, the J gene TRBJ2-3, with a possible D match to TRBD2 (5 bases). V was pared by 2 bases and J by 2 bases, with 8 bases between. The length of the CDR3 is 14 residues. CDR1 is SEHNR and CDR2 is FQNEAQ in the germline V gene (reference sequence). This chain's CDR3 is CASSLLRVTDTQYF. The DNA of the CDR3 is TGTGCCAGCAGCTTATTGCGGGTCACAGATACGCAGTATTTT.

This sequence joins TRBV19 and TRBJ1-1; 7 bases are a match to TRBD1. This CDR3 has 16 amino acids. Germline CDR1 and CDR2: LNHDA and SQIVND (reference sequence). J was trimmed by 4 bases and V by 7 bases; bases with no gene match: 15. The CDR3 DNA reads as TGTGCCAGTACTCAACCCGACAGGGCTCTCATCACTGAAGCTTTCTTT. Its protein product is CASTQPDRALITEAFF.

CDR3 nucleotide sequence: TGTGCCAGCACCAAAGGACAGAGACTTAACACTGAAGCTTTCTTT. It codes for CASTKGQRLNTEAFF. The V and J genes are TRBV2 and TRBJ1-1; D is possibly TRBD1 (6 bases). V lost 7 bases and J lost 2, with 17 bases in between. Looked up from germline, CDR1 is SNHLY and CDR2 is FYNNEI. This CDR3 spans 15 amino acids.

The J gene is TRBJ1-1, the V gene TRBV10-3; D gene ambiguous. Germline lookup yields CDR1 ENHRY and CDR2 SYGVKD. This CDR3 is 13 amino acids long. Trimming stripped 5 bases from V and 5 bases from J, with 12 bases between. CDR3 bases: TGTGCCATCAGTAGTGGGGATCGGACTGAAGCTTTCTTT. Protein sequence: CAISSGDRTEAFF.

The chain carries TRBV6-7 and TRBJ2-7; 9 positions match TRBD2. TRBV6-7 is identified as an open reading frame with a role that is uncertain. The CDR3 extends over 16 amino acids. The V and J ends lost 0 bases and 0 bases, in that order; junction bases with no gene match: 3. The CDR3 here is CASSYSTSGGSYEQYF. CDR3 sequence (DNA): TGTGCCAGCAGTTACTCGACTAGCGGCGGCTCCTACGAGCAGTACTTC.

CDR3 sequence (DNA): TGTGCCAGCAGTGTCACGACAGGGGGCGCGGGACCCCTCCACTTT. Encoded protein: CASSVTTGGAGPLHF. V is TRBV28 and J is TRBJ1-6; 10 bases match TRBD1. Germline V gene sequence: CDR1 MDHEN, CDR2 SYDVKM. The V and J ends lost 5 bases and 12 bases, in that order; junction bases with no gene match: 10. This CDR3 is 15 amino acids long.

The chain carries TRBV5-1 and TRBJ2-1, with D maybe TRBD2 (5 bases). In germline, CDR1 is SGHRS, CDR2 YFSETQ. The CDR3 contains 11 residues. V was cut by 6 bases and J by 7 bases, with 8 bases left in between. CDR3 nucleotide sequence: TGCGCCAGCATGTCGGGGAATGAGCAGTTCTTC. Translating gives CASMSGNEQFF.

This rearrangement joins TRBV2 to TRBJ2-1, with a possible D match to TRBD2 (5 bases). Per the germline V gene, CDR1 is SNHLY and CDR2 is FYNNEI. V lost 4 bases and J 4 bases, leaving 11 bases between the germline ends. This CDR3 is 14 amino acids long. In DNA, the CDR3 is TGTGCCAGCAGTGCTAGTCTAGCTTACAATGAGCAGTTCTTC. Protein sequence: CASSASLAYNEQFF.

The V gene is TRBV7-8, the J gene TRBJ1-1; D gene uncertain. Trimming stripped 5 bases from V and 5 bases from J, with 15 bases between. The CDR3 length is 14 residues. Germline lookup yields CDR1 SGHVS and CDR2 FQNEAQ. The CDR3: CASSPPGRGTEAFF. The CDR3 DNA reads TGTGCCAGCAGCCCCCCCGGGCGTGGGACTGAAGCTTTCTTT.

The chain carries TRBV29-1 and TRBJ2-7, with TRBD1 matching over 10 bases. Germline CDR1 SQVTM, CDR2 ANQGSEA. V dropped 6 bases and J dropped 6; count of bases not matched to a gene: 17. The CDR3 contains 16 residues. The CDR3 region is CSVDCYGQGEIGEQYF. CDR3 DNA: TGCAGCGTCGACTGTTACGGACAGGGGGAAATTGGCGAGCAGTACTTC.

The chain couples TRBV14 to TRBJ2-7; 9 nucleotides match TRBD2. Germline V lookup: CDR1 SGHDN, CDR2 FVKESK. The V and J ends lost 4 bases and 2 bases, in that order; junction bases with no gene match: 6. CDR3 length: 15 amino acids. As DNA, the CDR3 is TGTGCCAGCAGCCCGCGCACTAGCGGGCCCTACGAGCAGTACTTC. Its translation is CASSPRTSGPYEQYF.

The chain employs TRBV5-8 and TRBJ1-5; tentatively, D is TRBD1 (5 bases). Germline assignment: CDR1 SGHTS and CDR2 YDEGEE. V was clipped by 0 bases and J by 8 bases, with 9 bases between them. The CDR3 totals 13 residues. Written as DNA, the CDR3 is TGTGCCAGCAGCTTGGCAGGGATAGAGCCCCAGCATTTT. Protein product: CASSLAGIEPQHF. The full variable domain, its missing parts supplied by reference TRBV5-8 and TRBJ1-5, is EAGVTQSPTHLIKTRGQQATLRCSPISGHTSVYWYQQALGLGLQFLLWYDEGEERNRGNFPPRFSGRQFPNYSSELNVNALELEDSALYLCASSLAGIEPQHFGDGTRLSIL.

The chain has TRBV11-2 and TRBJ1-2; tentatively, D is TRBD1 (5 bases). CDR3 size: 13 residues. V was pared by 5 bases and J by 1 base, with 8 bases between. CDR1 SGHAT and CDR2 FQNNGV come from the germline V gene. The DNA for the CDR3 is TGTGCCAGCAGCCGGGACGGTAACTATGGCTACACCTTC. Its protein is CASSRDGNYGYTF.

The genes are TRBV28 and TRBJ2-7, with D tentatively TRBD1 (6 bases). V was clipped by 7 bases and J by 4 bases, with 14 bases between them. Germline V gene sequence: CDR1 MDHEN, CDR2 SYDVKM. There are 13 residues in the CDR3. This chain's CDR3 is CASTNRGGYEQYF. The CDR3 nucleotides are TGTGCCAGCACAAACAGAGGGGGTTACGAGCAGTACTTC.

The chain carries TRBV4-2 and TRBJ1-2; 7 nucleotides match TRBD1. Germline V CDR1 and CDR2: LGHNA, YNFKEQ. V lost 0 bases to trimming and J lost 4 bases; unmatched junction nucleotides: 8. The CDR3 extends over 16 amino acids. This CDR3 reads CASSQEGGRGVYGYTF. The DNA of the CDR3 is TGTGCCAGCAGCCAAGAAGGGGGCAGGGGCGTCTATGGCTACACCTTC.

The chain is built from TRBV28 and TRBJ2-5; TRBD2 matches at 7 bases. J gave up 3 bases and V 9 bases, and 10 bases lay outside the gene matches. Germline V lookup: CDR1 MDHEN, CDR2 SYDVKM. The CDR3 is 14 amino acids. The CDR3 spells CASSPLTSEETQYF. CDR3 DNA: TGTGCCAGTTCTCCGCTTACTAGCGAAGAGACCCAGTACTTC. Looking up the rest from reference TRBV28 and TRBJ2-5 gives the full variable domain: DVKVTQSSRYLVKRTGEKVFLECVQDMDHENMFWYRQDPGLGLRLIYFSYDVKMKEKGDIPEGYSVSREKKERFSLILESASTNQTSMYLCASSPLTSEETQYFGPGTRLLVL.

With respect to this clone: The same CDR3 is also encoded by other DNA sequences in this sample. The gene calls are TRBV19 and TRBJ1-5; D remains unclear. Germline CDR1 LNHDA, CDR2 SQIVND (reference sequence). The CDR3 covers 14 residues. Trimming took off 2 bases at V and 1 base at J, with 6 bases between the two ends. In DNA, the CDR3 is TGTGCCAGTAGTATAACGGGGAGCAATCAGCCCCAGCATTTT. It codes for CASSITGSNQPQHF.

This chain connects TRBV7-9 to TRBJ2-3; TRBD2 matches 14 bases. The CDR3 is 18 amino acids. With V trimmed by 5 bases and J by 3 bases, 10 bases remained unmatched. Per the germline V gene, CDR1 is SEHNR and CDR2 is FQNEAQ (reference sequence). For the CDR3, the DNA is TGTGCCAGCAGCCCAACCCCGACTAGCGGGAGGGTAACAGATACGCAGTATTTT. Translating it yields CASSPTPTSGRVTDTQYF.

The CDR3 here is CASSSGETQYF. DNA of the CDR3: TGTGCCAGCAGCTCCGGGGAGACCCAGTACTTC. The rearrangement uses TRBV7-8 and TRBJ2-5; D is ambiguous. The V gene lost 4 bases and the J gene lost 5 bases, with 5 bases spanning the gap. This CDR3 is built from 11 residues. Germline V gene data show CDR1 as SGHVS and CDR2 as FQNEAQ.